Presented here are 26 T cell receptor beta chains from one specimen sequenced in a study of blood T cell repertoires in COVID-19 (dated by TCRdb to the early 2020s). Library generation was performed with the immunoSEQ multiplex PCR assay. TCRdb took this table from immuneACCESS and kept in-frame rearrangements with V and J called. Such tables lack part of the clones; where checked against another copy, unresolved V genes explain under half of the gap, and the rest is unexplained. In all, the sample holds approximately 180,000 clones, and about 90% of those were seen once. The ten biggest clones cover roughly 21% of the sample. Sequences were obtained from peripheral blood. Receptors originate from a man aged 60 to 75 with active or convalescent COVID-19.

The chain links TRBV13 to TRBJ2-2, with TRBD2 matching 12 bases. The CDR3 sequence is 18 residues long. Germline trimming cut 5 bases from V and 3 bases from J; bases unmatched to any gene: 10. Per germline, CDR1 PRHDT and CDR2 FYEKMQ (reference sequence). CDR3 amino acids: CASSPDLLAGGYTGELFF. The CDR3 DNA reads as TGTGCCAGCAGCCCCGACCTTCTAGCGGGGGGGTACACCGGGGAGCTGTTTTTT.

The rearrangement links TRBV2 to TRBJ1-1, with D tentatively TRBD1 (5 bases). The CDR3 length is 14 residues. Trimming pared 4 bases from V and 0 bases from J, leaving 9 bases between. CDR1 and CDR2 (germline): SNHLY, FYNNEI. CDR3 DNA sequence: TGTGCCAGCAGTGTCGACAGTATGAACACTGAAGCTTTCTTT. Its translation: CASSVDSMNTEAFF.

The genes are TRBV12-5 and TRBJ2-5; TRBD2 is a possible D gene (5 bases). The germline V and J ends were trimmed by 1 base and 5 bases, with 14 bases remaining between them. The germline V gene encodes CDR1 LGHNT and CDR2 FRNRAP. The CDR3 is 15 amino acids. The CDR3 region is CASGLGDSVGETQYF. The CDR3 nucleotides are TGTGCTAGTGGTTTGGGGGATAGCGTGGGGGAGACCCAGTACTTC.

The chain joins TRBV3-1 (or the pseudogene TRBV3-2) to TRBJ1-2; 9 bases are a match to TRBD1. The CDR3 spans 15 residues. V was pared by 4 bases and J by 4 bases, with 7 bases of the junction left unmatched. The germline V gene encodes CDR1 LGHDT and CDR2 YNNKEL (reference sequence). As DNA, the CDR3 is TGTGCCAGCAGCCTCGGGACAGGGAGGGGCTATGGCTACACCTTC. Translation gives CASSLGTGRGYGYTF.

The sample holds one count of this clone. The chain has TRBV7-9 and TRBJ2-7, with 11 bases identical to TRBD2. Germline V lookup: CDR1 SEHNR, CDR2 FQNEAQ (reference sequence). There are 16 residues in the CDR3. The junction had 5 bases not matched to a gene; V was cut back by 4 bases and J by 0 bases. The CDR3 nucleotides read TGTGCCAGCAGCTCCCCTAGCGGGGGGTCCTCCTACGAGCAGTACTTC. This encodes CASSSPSGGSSYEQYF.

The chain links TRBV5-6 to TRBJ2-7; D perhaps matches TRBD1 (5 bases). Between the trimmed V and J ends, which lost 0 bases and 3 bases, there was a span of 13 bases. Germline V gene sequence: CDR1 SGHDT, CDR2 YYEEEE. The CDR3 is 15 amino acids. As DNA, the CDR3 is TGTGCCAGCAGCTTGGCAGGGCACGGGTACTACGAGCAGTACTTC. Translated, it gives CASSLAGHGYYEQYF.

The gene calls are TRBV11-2 and TRBJ2-7, with 8 bases matching TRBD1. The ends lost 6 bases at V and 3 bases at J; junction bases unmatched: 1. This CDR3 comprises 12 residues. Germline CDR1 reads SGHAT; CDR2 reads FQNNGV. CDR3 DNA sequence: TGTGCCAGCAGTACAGGGGGCTACGAGCAGTACTTC. Its protein is CASSTGGYEQYF.

V is TRBV6-5 and J is TRBJ2-5; possible D gene TRBD2, 5 bases. Trimming pared 5 bases from V and 2 bases from J, leaving 15 bases between. The germline CDR1 and CDR2 sequences are MNHEY and SVGAGI. CDR3 size: 15 residues. The CDR3 DNA reads as TGTGCCAGCAGTATTGCGACGGGGAATCAAGAGACCCAGTACTTC. Translation: CASSIATGNQETQYF.

This sequence joins TRBV27 and TRBJ1-2, with 7 bases aligning to TRBD1. Germline V gene data show CDR1 as MNHEY and CDR2 as SMNVEV (reference sequence). The length of the CDR3 is 14 residues. After removal of 3 bases from V and 4 bases from J, the junction contained 5 bases not matched to a gene. The CDR3 nucleotides read TGTGCCAGCAGTTTCGGCAGGGGGAGCTATGGCTACACCTTC. As protein: CASSFGRGSYGYTF.

The chain employs TRBV12-3 or TRBV12-4 and TRBJ1-1; D ambiguous. CDR3 size: 13 residues. Deletions cut 11 bases from V and 0 bases from J, with 13 bases between. This CDR3 reads CACLSQLNTEAFF. CDR3 coding DNA: TGTGCCTGCCTATCCCAATTGAACACTGAAGCTTTCTTT.

V usage is TRBV7-8 and J usage is TRBJ2-7; 7 bases fit TRBD1. The CDR3 sequence is 14 residues long. From germline, CDR1 is SGHVS and CDR2 FQNEAQ. V gave up 1 base and J gave up 2 bases; unmatched junction bases: 2. The CDR3 DNA is TGTGCCAGCAGCTTAGACGGGACAGCCTACGAGCAGTACTTC. It yields the protein CASSLDGTAYEQYF.

The V call is TRBV9, the J call TRBJ1-1; possibly TRBD1 for D (5 bases). The CDR3 runs to 15 residues. Germline V gives CDR1 SGDLS, CDR2 YYNGEE. Between the trimmed V and J ends, which lost 4 bases and 7 bases, there was a span of 20 bases. The CDR3 here is CASSPRGDSQGEAFF. The CDR3 coding sequence is TGTGCCAGCAGCCCCCGGGGGGACTCCCAGGGTGAAGCTTTCTTT.

This clone appeared once. This rearrangement joins TRBV19 to TRBJ1-1, with 10 bases identical to TRBD1. V lost 6 bases, J lost 6 bases, and 7 bases stayed unmatched. Germline values: CDR1 LNHDA, CDR2 SQIVND (reference sequence). CDR3 length: 14 amino acids. This chain's CDR3 is CASSDRQGAAEAFF. The CDR3 DNA reads as TGTGCCAGTAGCGACCGACAGGGGGCGGCTGAAGCTTTCTTT. Full variable domain (remainder filled in from reference TRBV19 and TRBJ1-1): DGGITQSPKYLFRKEGQNVTLSCEQNLNHDAMYWYRQDPGQGLRLIYYSQIVNDFQKGDIAEGYSVSREKKESFPLTVTSAQKNPTAFYLCASSDRQGAAEAFFGQGTRLTVV.

This clone was observed a few times. Other DNA sequences in this specimen translate into the identical CDR3. The chain links TRBV3-1 (or the pseudogene TRBV3-2) to TRBJ2-7, with 9 bases matching TRBD1. Trimming took 3 bases from V and 7 from J; bases not matched to a gene: 7. The CDR3 spans 14 residues. Per the germline V gene, CDR1 is LGHDT and CDR2 is YNNKEL (reference sequence). The CDR3 loop is CASSHPGQGREQYF. The CDR3 bases are TGTGCCAGCAGCCATCCGGGACAGGGTAGAGAGCAGTACTTC.

V is TRBV5-1 and J is TRBJ1-1, with TRBD1 as a possible D gene (5 bases). Germline values: CDR1 SGHRS, CDR2 YFSETQ. The CDR3 has 16 residues. Trimming took 0 bases from V and 1 from J, leaving 13 bases between them. The CDR3 coding sequence is TGCGCCAGCAGCTTGGGAAGGGGATCGAGGAACACTGAAGCTTTCTTT. As protein: CASSLGRGSRNTEAFF.

V is TRBV10-2 and J is TRBJ2-3; D is undetermined. Trimming removed 8 bases from V and 2 bases from J, with 14 bases in between. The germline V gene encodes CDR1 WSHSY and CDR2 SAAADI. The CDR3 runs to 14 residues. CDR3 loop: CASSNRLLTDTQYF. The CDR3 DNA is TGCGCCAGCTCTAACCGACTCCTCACAGATACGCAGTATTTT.

V and J are TRBV19 and TRBJ2-7; TRBD2 matches 8 bases. The V gene's germline CDR1 is LNHDA and CDR2 SQIVND (reference sequence). The CDR3 has 13 residues. The V and J ends lost 3 bases and 12 bases, in that order; junction bases with no gene match: 10. CDR3 nucleotides: TGTGCCAGTAGTATGGTAGCCCGGGGGGGGCGGTACTTC. This sequence encodes CASSMVARGGRYF. Looking up the rest from reference TRBV19 and TRBJ2-7 gives the full variable domain: DGGITQSPKYLFRKEGQNVTLSCEQNLNHDAMYWYRQDPGQGLRLIYYSQIVNDFQKGDIAEGYSVSREKKESFPLTVTSAQKNPTAFYLCASSMVARGGRYFGPGTRLTVT.

J is TRBJ2-3 and V is TRBV5-8; perhaps TRBD1 as D (6 bases). The CDR3 length is 14 residues. The V gene lost 4 bases and the J gene lost 2 bases, with 11 bases spanning the gap. Germline loops: CDR1 SGHTS, CDR2 YDEGEE. For the CDR3, the DNA is TGTGCCAGCAGCCCAGGACAGTACACAGATACGCAGTATTTT. This codes for CASSPGQYTDTQYF.

The chain has TRBV12-3 or TRBV12-4 and TRBJ1-2; D is uncertain. This CDR3 has 12 amino acids. Between the trimmed V and J ends, which lost 4 bases and 8 bases, there was a span of 11 bases. The CDR3 is CASSYGSRGYTF. The CDR3 DNA reads TGTGCCAGCAGTTACGGCTCGCGGGGCTACACCTTC.

The chain employs TRBV18 and TRBJ1-1, with 8 bases identical to TRBD1. Germline trimming cut 4 bases from V and 5 bases from J; bases unmatched to any gene: 6. Per germline, CDR1 KGHSH and CDR2 LQKENI. The CDR3 contains 14 residues. The CDR3 loop reads CASSLAQGATEAFF. CDR3 DNA sequence: TGTGCCAGCTCACTGGCCCAGGGGGCGACTGAAGCTTTCTTT.

The CDR3 loop reads CSVRRGSGNTIYF. Here the CDR3 DNA reads TGCAGCGTCCGCAGGGGCTCTGGAAACACCATATATTTT. This chain links TRBV29-1 with TRBJ1-3; D might be TRBD1 (6 bases). V was cut by 6 bases and J by 0 bases, with 9 bases left in between. The CDR3 runs 13 residues. Germline CDR1 reads SQVTM; CDR2 reads ANQGSEA.

This rearrangement joins TRBV6-1 to TRBJ1-1; D is perhaps TRBD1 (5 bases). The CDR3 has 17 residues. V lost 2 bases and J lost 0, with 16 bases in between. In germline, CDR1 is MNHNS, CDR2 SASEGT. This CDR3 is CASSEQGFTPLNTEAFF. In nucleotides, the CDR3 is TGTGCCAGCAGTGAACAGGGTTTTACGCCGTTGAACACTGAAGCTTTCTTT.

The chain's CDR3 is CASSFGQSYNEQFF. In DNA, the CDR3 is TGCGCCAGCAGCTTTGGACAGTCCTACAATGAGCAGTTCTTC. The rearrangement uses TRBV5-1 and TRBJ2-1; a weak D match, TRBD1 (6 bases). The CDR3 has 14 residues. Germline V gene lookup returns CDR1 SGHRS and CDR2 YFSETQ. V lost 2 bases to trimming and J lost 1 base, with 7 bases between them. The variable domain in full, with the rest retrieved from reference TRBV5-1 and TRBJ2-1, is KAGVTQTPRYLIKTRGQQVTLSCSPISGHRSVSWYQQTPGQGLQFLFEYFSETQRNKGNFPGRFSGRQFSNSRSEMNVSTLELGDSALYLCASSFGQSYNEQFFGPGTRLTVL.

The gene calls are TRBV7-3 and TRBJ2-1, with D perhaps TRBD2 (6 bases). The V gene lost 5 bases and the J gene lost 4 bases, with 12 bases spanning the gap. The length of the CDR3 is 14 residues. Looked up from germline, CDR1 is SGHTA and CDR2 is FQGTGA. The CDR3 here is CASSPGRGYNEQFF. The CDR3 nucleotides read TGTGCCAGCAGCCCGGGGCGGGGATACAATGAGCAGTTCTTC.

The chain couples TRBV11-2 to TRBJ1-6; 7 nucleotides line up with TRBD1. Per germline, CDR1 SGHAT and CDR2 FQNNGV. After removal of 1 base from V and 7 bases from J, the junction contained 7 bases not matched to a gene. The CDR3 has 16 residues. The CDR3 loop reads CASSLGQGVANSPLHF. The DNA of the CDR3 is TGTGCCAGCAGCTTAGGCCAGGGGGTAGCGAATTCACCCCTCCACTTT.

The rearrangement links TRBV6-5 to TRBJ2-7; TRBD1 is a possible D gene (5 bases). The CDR3 runs to 14 residues. V lost 9 bases and J lost 0, with 15 bases in between. The germline V gene has CDR1 MNHEY and CDR2 SVGAGI. The CDR3 region is CASQTDSYSYEQYF. The CDR3 DNA is TGTGCCAGTCAAACCGACAGTTACTCCTACGAGCAGTACTTC.